These T cell receptor beta chains were read from a single sample in a study of shared clonotypes between healthy human individuals. Clones were sequenced by immunoSEQ multiplex PCR, and TCRdb holds only the in-frame ones, with some missing. The table shows about 470,000 clones, with around 79% occurring only once. The sample consisted of PBMCs. The receptors stem from a woman aged 40 to 50 in good health. Some clones in this sample may be carry-over from other donors' samples. CDR3s include the opening cysteine and the closing phenylalanine or tryptophan. The order of the fields is CDR3 protein, CDR3 DNA, J gene, V gene, clone size, D gene. D genes are given only for firm matches. A clone size is listed for some rows: how often the clone was seen (once, few, many), or a class if it is expanded.

CDR3aa: CASSVWREAGEQFF
CDR3nt: TGTGCCAGCAGTGTTTGGCGGGAGGCAGGGGAGCAGTTCTTC
j_gene: TRBJ2-1
v_gene: TRBV2
abundance: .
d_gene: TRBD2

CDR3aa: CAWVHLRGQSDEQFF
CDR3nt: TGTGCCTGGGTACACCTCCGGGGTCAATCGGATGAGCAGTTCTTC
j_gene: TRBJ2-1
v_gene: TRBV30
abundance: .
d_gene: .

CDR3aa: CASSIPSDYNEQFF
CDR3nt: TGTGCCAGTAGTATTCCTAGCGACTACAATGAGCAGTTCTTC
j_gene: TRBJ2-1
v_gene: TRBV19
abundance: .
d_gene: .

CDR3aa: CASSYSSGIGANVLTF
CDR3nt: TGTGCCAGCAGTTACTCGTCGGGGATTGGGGCCAACGTCCTGACTTTC
j_gene: TRBJ2-6
v_gene: TRBV6-5
abundance: .
d_gene: .

CDR3aa: CASSSAGRSYEQYF
CDR3nt: TGTGCCAGCAGCTCAGCGGGCCGTTCCTACGAGCAGTACTTC
j_gene: TRBJ2-7
v_gene: TRBV27
abundance: .
d_gene: .

CDR3aa: CAWSVSGAQPQHF
CDR3nt: TGTGCCTGGAGTGTTTCAGGGGCTCAGCCCCAGCATTTT
j_gene: TRBJ1-5
v_gene: TRBV30
abundance: .
d_gene: .

CDR3aa: CASSPGGRAGGEQFF
CDR3nt: TGTGCCAGCAGCCCTGGCGGGAGGGCGGGGGGTGAGCAGTTCTTC
j_gene: TRBJ2-1
v_gene: TRBV4-2
abundance: .
d_gene: TRBD2

CDR3aa: CASRADTTNYGYTF
CDR3nt: TGTGCCAGTAGGGCAGACACCACTAACTATGGCTACACCTTC
j_gene: TRBJ1-2
v_gene: TRBV19
abundance: .
d_gene: .

CDR3aa: CATSTGYPGGVYEQYF
CDR3nt: TGTGCCACCAGCACAGGGTATCCAGGGGGCGTATACGAGCAGTACTTC
j_gene: TRBJ2-7
v_gene: TRBV15
abundance: .
d_gene: TRBD1

CDR3aa: CASSFDRTGSHEQYF
CDR3nt: TGTGCCAGCAGCTTCGACCGGACAGGGAGCCACGAGCAGTACTTC
j_gene: TRBJ2-7
v_gene: TRBV5-6
abundance: .
d_gene: TRBD1

CDR3aa: CASSLALGSDTQYF
CDR3nt: TGTGCCAGCAGTCTTGCCCTAGGTTCAGATACGCAGTATTTT
j_gene: TRBJ2-3
v_gene: TRBV2
abundance: .
d_gene: .

CDR3aa: CASSSVGSAYYEQYF
CDR3nt: TGTGCCAGCAGTTCGGTGGGGTCGGCGTACTACGAGCAGTACTTC
j_gene: TRBJ2-7
v_gene: TRBV27
abundance: many
d_gene: .

CDR3aa: CASSGWTSGRDSYEQYF
CDR3nt: TGTGCCAGCAGTGGGTGGACTAGCGGGAGGGACTCCTACGAGCAGTACTTC
j_gene: TRBJ2-7
v_gene: TRBV27
abundance: .
d_gene: TRBD2

CDR3aa: CASSEQGYIQYF
CDR3nt: TGTGCCAGCAGCGAACAAGGATACATTCAGTACTTC
j_gene: TRBJ2-4
v_gene: TRBV11-2
abundance: .
d_gene: .

CDR3aa: CASSFSTSAGELFF
CDR3nt: TGTGCCAGCAGCTTCTCCACCTCGGCCGGGGAGCTGTTTTTT
j_gene: TRBJ2-2
v_gene: TRBV7-2
abundance: .
d_gene: .

CDR3aa: CAWKRNSPLHF
CDR3nt: TGTGCCTGGAAGCGGAATTCACCCCTCCACTTT
j_gene: TRBJ1-6
v_gene: TRBV30
abundance: .
d_gene: .

CDR3aa: CASSLVYSSGRANEQFF
CDR3nt: TGTGCCAGCAGCTTGGTTTATAGTAGCGGGAGGGCTAATGAGCAGTTCTTC
j_gene: TRBJ2-1
v_gene: TRBV5-4
abundance: few
d_gene: TRBD2

CDR3aa: CASSASGTGSSQPQHF
CDR3nt: TGTGCCAGCAGTGCTTCCGGGACAGGGAGCAGTCAGCCCCAGCATTTT
j_gene: TRBJ1-5
v_gene: TRBV27
abundance: .
d_gene: TRBD1

CDR3aa: CASSEVANTGELFF
CDR3nt: TGTGCCAGCAGTGAAGTCGCGAACACCGGGGAGCTGTTTTTT
j_gene: TRBJ2-2
v_gene: TRBV25-1
abundance: .
d_gene: .

CDR3aa: CASSSRGGAHRGSIYGYTF
CDR3nt: TGTGCCAGCAGCTCCCGCGGGGGGGCGCATAGGGGGAGCATCTATGGCTACACCTTC
j_gene: TRBJ1-2
v_gene: TRBV7-9
abundance: .
d_gene: .

CDR3aa: CASSRTSGSGGTGELFF
CDR3nt: TGTGCCAGCAGCCGGACTAGCGGGAGCGGCGGCACCGGGGAGCTGTTTTTT
j_gene: TRBJ2-2
v_gene: TRBV7-3
abundance: .
d_gene: TRBD2

CDR3aa: CASKAERYEQYF
CDR3nt: TGTGCCAGCAAGGCGGAAAGATACGAGCAGTACTTC
j_gene: TRBJ2-7
v_gene: TRBV28
abundance: .
d_gene: .

CDR3aa: CATEGTVNYGYTF
CDR3nt: TGTGCCACAGAGGGGACAGTTAACTATGGCTACACCTTC
j_gene: TRBJ1-2
v_gene: TRBV19
abundance: .
d_gene: TRBD1

CDR3aa: CASSLAGDQPQHF
CDR3nt: TGTGCCAGCAGCTTAGCGGGGGACCAGCCCCAGCATTTT
j_gene: TRBJ1-5
v_gene: TRBV7-9
abundance: .
d_gene: .

CDR3aa: CASSPETGLGYTF
CDR3nt: TGTGCCAGCAGCCCCGAGACAGGGCTTGGCTACACCTTC
j_gene: TRBJ1-2
v_gene: TRBV11-2
abundance: .
d_gene: TRBD1

CDR3aa: CASMEGTFSNQPQHF
CDR3nt: TGTGCCAGCATGGAGGGGACTTTTAGCAATCAGCCCCAGCATTTT
j_gene: TRBJ1-5
v_gene: TRBV28
abundance: few
d_gene: .

CDR3aa: CASSTAFTSPLAGVVRAKNIQYF
CDR3nt: TGTGCCAGCAGCACTGCCTTCACCTCTCCCCTAGCGGGAGTGGTAAGGGCCAAAAACATTCAGTACTTC
j_gene: TRBJ2-4
v_gene: TRBV28
abundance: .
d_gene: TRBD2

CDR3aa: CASSAPSRPDTQYF
CDR3nt: TGTGCCAGCAGTGCCCCTAGCCGGCCAGATACGCAGTATTTT
j_gene: TRBJ2-3
v_gene: TRBV28
abundance: .
d_gene: .

CDR3aa: CASSRQGWKVATNEKLFF
CDR3nt: TGTGCCAGCTCACGACAGGGCTGGAAAGTTGCAACTAATGAAAAACTGTTTTTT
j_gene: TRBJ1-4
v_gene: TRBV18
abundance: .
d_gene: TRBD1

CDR3aa: CSVGTSSYNEQFF
CDR3nt: TGCAGCGTTGGGACTAGCTCCTACAATGAGCAGTTCTTC
j_gene: TRBJ2-1
v_gene: TRBV29-1
abundance: .
d_gene: TRBD2

CDR3aa: CASSQIHSGRAGEETQYF
CDR3nt: TGTGCCAGCAGCCAAATCCATAGCGGGAGGGCCGGCGAAGAGACCCAGTACTTC
j_gene: TRBJ2-5
v_gene: TRBV5-6
abundance: .
d_gene: TRBD2

CDR3aa: CASSYTVYQPQHF
CDR3nt: TGTGCCAGCAGTTATACAGTCTATCAGCCCCAGCATTTT
j_gene: TRBJ1-5
v_gene: TRBV6-5
abundance: few
d_gene: .

CDR3aa: CASSYTISRTGYTF
CDR3nt: TGTGCCAGCAGTTATACTATCTCACGGACTGGCTACACCTTC
j_gene: TRBJ1-2
v_gene: TRBV2
abundance: .
d_gene: .